Shown below are 32 T cell receptor beta chains from a single sample sequenced in a study of blood T cells in healthy people across ages. Using a J-beta primer mix together with a sample-barcoded 5' primer, a second PCR was run for about 6 to 11 cycles. Each CDR3 protein gets one entry after TCRdb re-called the 5' RACE reads with MiXCR. This sample has 1.8 million or so distinct CDR3 sequences, with around 40% found just once. Sample: blood. The source is a human donor in good health.

The sample holds a few counts of this clonotype. The rearrangement uses TRBV12-3 or TRBV12-4 and TRBJ1-2; D might be TRBD1 (5 bases). The CDR3 is made up of 12 amino acids. With 4 bases removed from V and 8 bases from J, the gap between germline ends came to 11 bases. The CDR3 DNA follows: TGTGCCAGCAGTTGGGGGTTTGCAGGCTACACCTTC. Amino acid sequence: CASSWGFAGYTF.

This clonotype was seen a handful of times. This sequence joins TRBV29-1 and TRBJ2-1; no reliable D call. Trimming left V 4 bases short and J 5 bases short, with 6 bases between. CDR3 length: 11 amino acids. CDR1 is SQVTM, CDR2 ANQGSEA, per germline. The CDR3: CSVGVNNEQFF. CDR3 nucleotides: TGCAGCGTTGGGGTCAACAATGAGCAGTTCTTC.

The chain is built from TRBV5-6 and TRBJ2-7; D call uncertain. The germline V gene encodes CDR1 SGHDT and CDR2 YYEEEE. The CDR3 has 12 residues. Trimming cost V 2 bases and J 3 bases, with 6 bases left between them. In DNA, the CDR3 is TGTGCCAGCAGCTTTAAGGACTACGAGCAGTACTTC. Its protein is CASSFKDYEQYF.

The chain uses TRBV7-3 and TRBJ2-3, with unresolved D. The V and J ends lost 5 bases and 5 bases respectively, with 11 bases between them. The CDR3 loop spans 13 amino acids. CDR1 is SGHTA and CDR2 is FQGTGA in the germline V gene. The CDR3 DNA is TGTGCCAGCAGCCCCTTCCCTGGAGATACGCAGTATTTT. The encoded protein is CASSPFPGDTQYF.

This clonotype showed up just a few times. This chain joins TRBV20-1 and TRBJ2-5; a possible D gene is TRBD2 (6 bases). V lost 6 bases, J lost 4 bases, and 21 bases lay in between. The CDR3 is made up of 15 amino acids. Germline assignment: CDR1 DFQATT and CDR2 SNEGSKA (reference sequence). The CDR3 sequence: CSAPTPGEPRETQYF. The CDR3, as DNA: TGCAGTGCGCCGACCCCGGGGGAGCCCCGAGAGACCCAGTACTTC.

The chain links TRBV5-5 to TRBJ2-7; 8 bases agree with TRBD2. The CDR3 contains 15 residues. CDR1 is SGHKS and CDR2 is YYEKEE in the germline V gene (reference sequence). The ends lost 6 bases at V and 3 bases at J; junction bases unmatched: 11. CDR3: CASTLGAGAGYEQYF. The CDR3 nucleotides are TGTGCCAGCACCCTAGGAGCGGGGGCGGGCTACGAGCAGTACTTC.

The DNA for the CDR3 is TGTGCCGCCTCTACAGGGGAGAGTGACACCGGGGAGCTGTTTTTT. This sequence encodes CAASTGESDTGELFF. V usage is TRBV3-1 and J usage is TRBJ2-2, with TRBD1 identical over 7 bases. Per germline, CDR1 LGHDT and CDR2 YNNKEL (reference sequence). The CDR3 extends over 15 amino acids. The trim removed 11 bases at V and 3 bases at J, leaving 12 bases unmatched.

This clonotype was detected a few times. The chain recombines TRBV6-5 with TRBJ2-4; D might be TRBD1 (5 bases). The CDR3 is 13 amino acids. The V end lost 6 bases, the J end lost 13 bases, and 19 bases lay between the germline ends. Per the germline V gene, CDR1 is MNHEY and CDR2 is SVGAGI. For the CDR3, the DNA is TGTGCCAGCAGGGGGCCAGACAACTACAAGCAGTACTTC. This gives the protein CASRGPDNYKQYF.

The rearrangement links TRBV7-8 to TRBJ2-1, with D perhaps matching TRBD1 or TRBD2 (5 bases each). CDR3 length equals 15 residues. Germline values: CDR1 SGHVS, CDR2 FQNEAQ. V lost 5 bases to trimming and J lost 7 bases, with 18 bases between them. The CDR3 DNA is TGTGCCAGCAGCCCACCTCGGGGCGCCGAGAATGAGCAGTTCTTC. Its translation: CASSPPRGAENEQFF.

In this sample, this clonotype turned up a few times. J is TRBJ1-1 and V is TRBV27; 7 bases agree with TRBD1. With 2 bases clipped from V and 3 bases from J, the junction kept 6 bases outside the gene matches. CDR1 MNHEY and CDR2 SMNVEV come from the germline V gene (reference sequence). CDR3 length: 15 residues. CDR3 nucleotides: TGTGCCAGCAGTTTAATGGGCAGGGGGGACACTGAAGCTTTCTTT. Its protein is CASSLMGRGDTEAFF.

V usage is TRBV7-2 and J usage is TRBJ2-5; 8 nucleotides match TRBD2. With the DNA end fitting TRBJ2-7 better, the J assignment may be wrong. Germline V gene lookup returns CDR1 SGHTA and CDR2 FQGNSA. This CDR3 contains 14 residues. The CDR3 sequence: CASSGEWLAGEQYF. CDR3 nucleotide sequence: TGTGCCAGCAGCGGAGAATGGCTAGCGGGCGAGCAGTACTTC.

V is TRBV11-2 and J is TRBJ2-1; the D gene could be TRBD1 or TRBD2 (6 bases each). The V gene's germline CDR1 is SGHAT and CDR2 FQNNGV. CDR3 length: 13 amino acids. V was shortened by 4 bases and J by 8 bases, with 12 bases between the two germline ends. The CDR3 loop is CASSSRGQHEQFF. The CDR3 DNA follows: TGTGCCAGCAGCTCCCGGGGGCAGCATGAGCAGTTCTTC.

In DNA, the CDR3 is TGTGCCAGCAGCGTAGGACGTAGGGTTGGCGGGGGGTCCTACAATGAGCAGTTCTTC. As protein: CASSVGRRVGGGSYNEQFF. The chain combines TRBV9 with TRBJ2-1; TRBD2 matches at 8 bases. Germline loops: CDR1 SGDLS, CDR2 YYNGEE. V dropped 0 bases and J dropped 1; count of bases not matched to a gene: 12. The CDR3 is 19 residues long.

This clonotype has more than one count but fewer than ten. The chain carries TRBV7-2 and TRBJ1-2, with unresolved D. Trimming shortened V by 2 bases and J by 9 bases, and 22 bases separated the two germline ends. The CDR3 covers 16 residues. Germline-derived CDR1 and CDR2 are SGHTA and FQGNSA. The CDR3 here is CASSLFTQAGVSSYTF. CDR3 in DNA: TGTGCCAGCAGCTTATTTACGCAGGCTGGGGTCTCAAGCTACACCTTC.

The V gene is TRBV12-3 or TRBV12-4, the J gene TRBJ1-2; D may be TRBD1 (6 bases). Between the trimmed V and J ends, which lost 3 bases and 1 base, there was a span of 15 bases. The CDR3 covers 16 residues. The CDR3 DNA reads as TGTGCCAGCAGTTTCCGGCAGGGGAAGAATAACTATGGCTACACCTTC. It encodes CASSFRQGKNNYGYTF.

The gene calls are TRBV10-3 and TRBJ2-1; 12 bases are shared with TRBD2. Germline values: CDR1 ENHRY, CDR2 SYGVKD. V trimming: 0 bases; J trimming: 7 bases; junction bases outside the gene matches: 7. The CDR3 is 17 residues long. CDR3 sequence reads: CAISESTLAGGGNEQFF. DNA for the CDR3: TGTGCCATCAGTGAGTCCACACTAGCGGGGGGCGGAAATGAGCAGTTCTTC.

About this clonotype itself: A read error is possible here, since a much larger clone lies one base away. This chain joins TRBV12-3 or TRBV12-4 and TRBJ2-7; D possibly uses TRBD1 or TRBD2 (6 bases each). The CDR3 runs 12 residues. The CDR3 coding sequence is TGTGCCGGCAGTTTAAGGAGGGACAAGCAGTACTTC. Encoded protein: CAGSLRRDKQYF.

The chain combines TRBV7-8 with TRBJ2-4, with D perhaps TRBD1 or TRBD2 (6 bases each). The tail of the sequence fits TRBJ2-7 better, so the J call may be wrong. Germline V CDR1 and CDR2: SGHVS, FQNEAQ. The CDR3 is 16 amino acids. CDR3 sequence (DNA): TGTGCCAGCAGCTCCCAGAGCACGGAGGGGGATCTCGAGCAGTACTTC. Translation gives CASSSQSTEGDLEQYF.

This clonotype was found a few times. The V gene is TRBV2, the J gene TRBJ1-5; 8 positions match TRBD1. V was clipped by 4 bases and J by 5 bases; unmatched bases: 4. CDR3 length: 14 residues. Germline V gene lookup returns CDR1 SNHLY and CDR2 FYNNEI. Written as DNA, the CDR3 is TGTGCCAGCAGTGGATCGACAGGGGATCAGCCCCAGCATTTT. Its protein product is CASSGSTGDQPQHF.

CDR3 residues: CASRSRRVNQPQHF. In DNA form, the CDR3 reads TGTGCCAGCAGGTCTCGCAGGGTCAATCAGCCCCAGCATTTT. The J gene is TRBJ1-5, the V gene TRBV6-2 or TRBV6-3; D might be TRBD1 (5 bases). The CDR3 covers 14 residues. The V gene's germline CDR1 is MNHEY and CDR2 SVGEGT. Trimming took 6 bases from V and 3 from J, leaving 12 bases between them.

Details on this clonotype: At one of its ends the junction is not consistent with the germline gene, which may arise from a read error. J is TRBJ2-3 and V is TRBV20-1; 9 bases agree with TRBD1. There are 11 residues in the CDR3. The germline gives CDR1 DFQATT, CDR2 SNEGSKA (reference sequence). DNA of the CDR3: TGCAGTGCTTGGACAGGGGATATGCAGTATTTT. Amino acid sequence: CSAWTGDMQYF.

The V and J genes are TRBV9 and TRBJ2-1; D is ambiguous. Trimming left V 0 bases short and J 0 bases short, with 10 bases between. The V gene's germline CDR1 is SGDLS and CDR2 YYNGEE. The CDR3 runs 16 residues. The CDR3, as DNA: TGTGCCAGCAGCGTAGAGCAAACGAGCTCCTACAATGAGCAGTTCTTC. Translating it yields CASSVEQTSSYNEQFF.

Only a few counts were recorded for this clonotype. V gene TRBV6-2 or TRBV6-3 combines with J gene TRBJ1-5; D remains ambiguous. V gave up 6 bases and J gave up 3 bases, with 18 bases separating them. The length of the CDR3 is 16 residues. The germline V gene has CDR1 MNHEY and CDR2 SVGEGT. CDR3 nucleotide sequence: TGTGCCAGCAGACCCGACGGAATAAGATTCAATCAGCCCCAGCATTTT. It yields the protein CASRPDGIRFNQPQHF.

V and J are TRBV4-3 and TRBJ2-1; tentatively, D is TRBD2 (6 bases). The CDR3 is 17 residues long. With 0 bases removed from V and 0 bases from J, the gap between germline ends came to 12 bases. The germline V gene has CDR1 LGHNA and CDR2 YSLEER. CDR3 sequence reads: CASSQDGGVSSYNEQFF. The CDR3 bases are TGCGCCAGCAGCCAAGATGGCGGGGTAAGCTCCTACAATGAGCAGTTCTTC.

This clonotype has only a few counts. The gene calls are TRBV7-2 and TRBJ1-6, with 8 nucleotides matching TRBD1. The CDR3 loop spans 14 amino acids. V lost 1 base and J lost 9; bases outside the gene matches: 2. Germline values: CDR1 SGHTA, CDR2 FQGNSA. The CDR3 DNA is TGTGCCAGCAGCTTAGGGGGACAGGTTTCACCCCTCCACTTT. Its protein product is CASSLGGQVSPLHF.

V and J are TRBV4-1 and TRBJ2-1; D not certain. Trimming took off 2 bases at V and 0 bases at J, with 8 bases between the two ends. Looked up from germline, CDR1 is MGHRA and CDR2 is YSYEKL. The CDR3 is 15 residues long. The CDR3 sequence is CASSQSVSSYNEQFF. The DNA of the CDR3 is TGCGCCAGCAGCCAAAGCGTCAGCTCCTACAATGAGCAGTTCTTC.

This clonotype was found a few times. The rearrangement uses TRBV12-5 and TRBJ1-2, with D maybe TRBD1 (6 bases). This CDR3 has 15 residues. The germline V gene encodes CDR1 LGHNT and CDR2 FRNRAP. Between the trimmed V and J ends, which lost 3 bases and 8 bases, there was a span of 19 bases. The CDR3 is CASGFLPGESKGYTF. CDR3 nucleotide sequence: TGTGCTAGTGGTTTCCTGCCAGGGGAGTCGAAGGGCTACACCTTC.

The V and J genes are TRBV20-1 and TRBJ2-5; TRBD2 might be the D (6 bases). The CDR3 is 16 residues long. In germline, CDR1 is DFQATT, CDR2 SNEGSKA (reference sequence). The V end was cut by 4 bases, the J end by 11 bases, with 29 bases between. CDR3 DNA: TGCAGTGCTAACAGACCGGGACTGGCGGCGGGTGGTGAGCAGTACTTC. This sequence encodes CSANRPGLAAGGEQYF.

There are a few counts of this clonotype. The CDR3 region is CSARALGQGTVETQYF. The DNA of the CDR3 is TGCAGTGCTAGAGCTTTGGGACAGGGGACGGTGGAGACCCAGTACTTC. The V call is TRBV20-1, the J call TRBJ2-5, with 10 bases fitting TRBD1. This CDR3 has 16 amino acids. CDR1 is DFQATT, CDR2 SNEGSKA, per germline (reference sequence). The V and J ends lost 1 base and 5 bases, in that order; junction bases with no gene match: 10.

The chain has TRBV7-2 and TRBJ1-2; 9 bases agree with TRBD1. V shed 7 bases, J shed 3 bases, and the junction held 6 bases outside the gene matches. CDR1 SGHTA and CDR2 FQGNSA come from the germline V gene. The CDR3 has 14 amino acids. CDR3 residues: CASTTGQGDYGYTF. CDR3 sequence (DNA): TGTGCCAGCACTACGGGACAGGGCGACTATGGCTACACCTTC.

The chain recombines TRBV6-6 with TRBJ2-1; D is ambiguous. The V end was cut by 6 bases, the J end by 0 bases, with 9 bases between. The CDR3 is 14 amino acids. Germline CDR1 and CDR2: MNHNY and SVGAGI (reference sequence). CDR3 amino acids: CASRFRDSYNEQFF. The CDR3 region has the DNA TGTGCCAGCAGGTTTAGGGACTCCTACAATGAGCAGTTCTTC.

This clonotype was seen repeatedly, ten times or more. This chain uses TRBV6-6 with TRBJ2-4; D not resolved. CDR3 size: 15 residues. Trimming pared 5 bases from V and 1 base from J, leaving 12 bases between. Germline CDR1 reads MNHNY; CDR2 reads SVGAGI (reference sequence). The CDR3 sequence is CASSPRRPAKNIQYF. The CDR3 nucleotides read TGTGCCAGCAGTCCCCGACGTCCCGCCAAAAACATTCAGTACTTC.